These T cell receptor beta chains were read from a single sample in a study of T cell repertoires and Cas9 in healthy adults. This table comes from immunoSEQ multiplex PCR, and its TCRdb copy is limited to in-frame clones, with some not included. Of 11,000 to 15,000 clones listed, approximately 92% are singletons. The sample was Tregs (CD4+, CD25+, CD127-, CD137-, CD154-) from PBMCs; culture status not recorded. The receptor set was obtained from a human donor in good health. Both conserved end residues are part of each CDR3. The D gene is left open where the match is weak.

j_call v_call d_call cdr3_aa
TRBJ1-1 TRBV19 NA CASSIAGSLNTEAFF
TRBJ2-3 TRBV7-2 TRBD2 CASSLGGGTSQYF
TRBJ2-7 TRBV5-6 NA CASSYQGKGVPYEQYF
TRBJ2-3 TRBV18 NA CASSPPSVADTQYF
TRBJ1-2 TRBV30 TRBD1 CAWSITGGFGYTF
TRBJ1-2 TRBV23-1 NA CASTDGQVPRGGYTF
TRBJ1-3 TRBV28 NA CASSFLAIQQYSGNTIYF
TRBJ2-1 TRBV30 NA CARRPYVQFF
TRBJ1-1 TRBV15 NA CATSRDIGGYGTEAFF
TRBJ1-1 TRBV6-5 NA CASTFGVTEAFF
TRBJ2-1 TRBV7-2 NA CASSPWPGNEQFF
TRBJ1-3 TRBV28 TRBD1 CASSFGQGELPSGNTIYF
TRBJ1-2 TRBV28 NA CASSFWGANYGYTF
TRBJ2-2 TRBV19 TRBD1 CASSRGTGSRAGELFF
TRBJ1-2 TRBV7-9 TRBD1 CASSTSLRTGGGYTF